The 30 T cell receptor beta chains presented below share a single source sample, sequenced in a study of blood T cells in healthy people across ages. A sample-barcoded 5' primer and a J-beta primer mix were used in a second PCR of roughly 7 to 12 cycles. TCRdb redid the calling of the 5' RACE reads with MiXCR, one entry per CDR3 protein. This table holds approximately 780,000 distinct CDR3 sequences, roughly 26% found once. These same records also appear under a second study, on T cells of mothers and their children.

The specimen was blood. These receptors were collected from a boy aged 5-17 years in good health.

The chain recombines TRBV28 with TRBJ1-5, with a weak D call TRBD1 (6 bases). Germline V gene data show CDR1 as MDHEN and CDR2 as SYDVKM. The V gene lost 6 bases and the J gene lost 3 bases, with 12 bases spanning the gap. The CDR3 has 14 amino acids. CDR3 bases: TGTGCCAGCAGCGTGGACAGTATCAATCAGCCCCAGCATTTT. This encodes CASSVDSINQPQHF. Supplemented by reference TRBV28 and TRBJ1-5, the full variable domain reads DVKVTQSSRYLVKRTGEKVFLECVQDMDHENMFWYRQDPGLGLRLIYFSYDVKMKEKGDIPEGYSVSREKKERFSLILESASTNQTSMYLCASSVDSINQPQHFGDGTRLSIL.

The chain links TRBV12-3 or TRBV12-4 to TRBJ1-4, with 8 bases matching TRBD1. The CDR3 is made up of 16 amino acids. J gave up 8 bases and V 5 bases, and 13 bases lay outside the gene matches. In DNA, the CDR3 is TGTGCCAGCAGTCCAGCCGACAGGGGTGGAAGGGAAAAACTGTTTTTT. Protein: CASSPADRGGREKLFF.

The chain joins TRBV12-3 or TRBV12-4 to TRBJ2-5, with D perhaps assigned TRBD1 or TRBD2 (5 bases each). This CDR3 region has 15 residues. Trimming stripped 7 bases from V and 4 bases from J, with 19 bases between. The CDR3 DNA is TGTGCCAGCATCAAGGGACGGGGAAGTGGAGAGACCCAGTACTTC. Amino acids: CASIKGRGSGETQYF.

This clonotype has more than one count but fewer than ten. The chain's CDR3 is CAISESRRDNTGELFF. In nucleotides, the CDR3 is TGTGCCATCAGTGAGTCGAGAAGGGACAACACCGGGGAGCTGTTTTTT. This chain links TRBV10-3 with TRBJ2-2; D possibly uses TRBD1 or TRBD2 (5 bases each). The CDR3 is 16 residues long. Germline values: CDR1 ENHRY, CDR2 SYGVKD. Between the trimmed V and J ends, which lost 0 bases and 2 bases, there was a span of 10 bases.

This clonotype was seen a few times. The chain employs TRBV28 and TRBJ2-7; weak D call: TRBD1 (6 bases). The ends were cut back, 1 base at V and 4 bases at J, with 26 bases in the middle. CDR1 is MDHEN and CDR2 is SYDVKM in the germline V gene. This CDR3 contains 19 residues. As DNA, the CDR3 is TGTGCCAGCAGTTTATTTCCAGGGGCCCTAGCTATTGGGTTTTACGAGCAGTACTTC. This translates into CASSLFPGALAIGFYEQYF.

The rearrangement links TRBV7-2 to TRBJ2-5; D unclear. The J call may be wrong; the DNA end is better matched by TRBJ2-1. Germline CDR1 SGHTA, CDR2 FQGNSA. This CDR3 contains 13 residues. Here the CDR3 DNA reads TGTGCCAGCAGCCCATTTTGGCAAAGTGAGCAGTTCTTC. It is translated as CASSPFWQSEQFF.

V and J are TRBV5-4 and TRBJ1-1; tentatively, D is TRBD1 (6 bases). Trimming removed 5 bases at V and 1 base at J, with 15 bases between. Germline CDR1 SGHNT, CDR2 YYREEE (reference sequence). The CDR3 runs 15 residues. In DNA, the CDR3 is TGTGCCAGCAGTTCAGACAGGAATCAGAACACTGAAGCTTTCTTT. The encoded protein is CASSSDRNQNTEAFF.

The chain joins TRBV7-9 to TRBJ1-1; 10 bases are a match to TRBD1. The J segment lost 11 bases and the V segment lost 2 bases, leaving 14 bases of the junction unmatched. The germline gives CDR1 SEHNR, CDR2 FQNEAQ (reference sequence). This CDR3 region has 16 residues. The CDR3 region is CASSLKGDRGPGLAFF. In nucleotides, the CDR3 is TGTGCCAGCAGCTTAAAAGGGGACAGGGGCCCAGGCCTGGCTTTCTTT.

This clonotype came up a few times. The chain joins TRBV11-2 to TRBJ2-5; D tentatively fits TRBD1 or TRBD2 (5 bases each). V lost 4 bases, J lost 7 bases, and 13 bases lay in between. Germline CDR1 reads SGHAT; CDR2 reads FQNNGV. This CDR3 has 13 residues. CDR3 in amino acids: CASSSTGTRTQYF. CDR3 DNA sequence: TGTGCCAGCAGCTCAACCGGGACGCGGACCCAGTACTTC.

This clonotype has only one observation. An end of the junction differs from the germline gene, which may be a read error. The chain carries TRBV18 and TRBJ2-1; no reliable D call. Per the germline V gene, CDR1 is KGHSH and CDR2 is LQKENI. The CDR3 covers 12 residues. The CDR3 loop is CASSPGLNERFF. CDR3 in DNA: TGTGCCAGCTCACCGGGCCTAAATGAGCGGTTCTTC.

The chain uses TRBV28 and TRBJ1-1; 8 positions match TRBD1. This CDR3 contains 13 residues. Trimming at V came to 7 bases and at J to 3 bases, leaving 4 bases not matched to a gene. Germline-derived CDR1 and CDR2 are MDHEN and SYDVKM. The CDR3: CASITTGDTEAFF. CDR3 bases: TGTGCCAGCATTACGACAGGGGACACTGAAGCTTTCTTT.

This clonotype has just a few counts. The V call is TRBV11-2, the J call TRBJ2-1; 7 bases align to TRBD2. CDR1 SGHAT and CDR2 FQNNGV come from the germline V gene. With V trimmed by 5 bases and J by 1 base, 2 bases remained unmatched. The CDR3 contains 14 residues. The CDR3 region is CASSGRVSYNEQFF. The DNA of the CDR3 is TGTGCCAGCAGCGGGAGGGTATCCTACAATGAGCAGTTCTTC.

The CDR3 loop reads CASSPTVGYTEAFF. The DNA of the CDR3 is TGCGCCAGCAGCCCGACAGTGGGGTACACTGAAGCTTTCTTT. The chain carries TRBV5-1 and TRBJ1-1, with D possibly matching TRBD1 (5 bases). The V gene lost 4 bases and the J gene lost 3 bases, with 13 bases spanning the gap. The CDR3 totals 14 residues. Germline CDR1 is SGHRS and CDR2 is YFSETQ.

This clonotype was detected ten times or more. This sequence joins TRBV5-5 and TRBJ1-4; D might be TRBD1 (5 bases). With 4 bases removed from V and 0 bases from J, the gap between germline ends came to 16 bases. The CDR3 contains 17 residues. From germline, CDR1 is SGHKS and CDR2 YYEKEE (reference sequence). The CDR3 nucleotides are TGTGCCAGCAGCCCCGCGGGGGGTGTTGCAACTAATGAAAAACTGTTTTTT. This sequence encodes CASSPAGGVATNEKLFF.

This clonotype was recorded many times. The chain employs TRBV27 and TRBJ2-5; D remains ambiguous. Trimming shortened V by 6 bases and J by 4 bases, and 9 bases separated the two germline ends. Germline-derived CDR1 and CDR2 are MNHEY and SMNVEV (reference sequence). This CDR3 contains 12 residues. CDR3 region: CASSHRGETQYF. The CDR3 bases are TGTGCCAGCAGCCACAGAGGAGAGACCCAGTACTTC.

The chain combines TRBV5-1 with TRBJ2-7, with D possibly called TRBD1 or TRBD2 (5 bases each). The ends were cut back, 0 bases at V and 3 bases at J, with 10 bases in the middle. Germline CDR1 reads SGHRS; CDR2 reads YFSETQ. The CDR3 runs 14 residues. The CDR3 here is CASSLDGALYEQYF. In nucleotides, the CDR3 is TGCGCCAGCAGCTTGGACGGGGCTCTCTACGAGCAGTACTTC.

The chain combines TRBV10-3 with TRBJ2-1, with TRBD2 matching over 8 bases. V trimming: 0 bases; J trimming: 5 bases; junction bases outside the gene matches: 6. The CDR3 spans 16 residues. Germline CDR1 reads ENHRY; CDR2 reads SYGVKD. The CDR3 DNA reads as TGTGCCATCAGTGAGTCTGCGGGGGGCTCGCACAATGAGCAGTTCTTC. Translating gives CAISESAGGSHNEQFF.

The rearrangement uses TRBV12-3 or TRBV12-4 and TRBJ2-5; D gene unclear. V lost 2 bases and J 5 bases, leaving 9 bases between the germline ends. This CDR3 has 13 amino acids. The CDR3 is CASSLPPGETQYF. CDR3 nucleotide sequence: TGTGCCAGCAGTTTACCCCCGGGCGAGACCCAGTACTTC.

This clonotype was observed a single time. The chain recombines TRBV20-1 with TRBJ2-5, with 8 bases that match TRBD2. Trimming removed 6 bases from V and 5 bases from J; junction bases left unmatched: 17. This CDR3 has 16 amino acids. Germline V lookup: CDR1 DFQATT, CDR2 SNEGSKA (reference sequence). CDR3 sequence (DNA): TGCAGTGCCCAATCCAGCGGGGGATTAGTTTTGGAGACCCAGTACTTC. It yields the protein CSAQSSGGLVLETQYF.

The CDR3 reads CASSRGLAGGYNEQFF. CDR3 bases: TGTGCCAGCAGCCGGGGACTAGCGGGGGGGTACAATGAGCAGTTCTTC. V and J are TRBV6-1 and TRBJ2-1; TRBD2 matches 16 bases. V lost 6 bases, J lost 4 bases, and 3 bases stayed unmatched. Germline V gives CDR1 MNHNS, CDR2 SASEGT. The CDR3 spans 16 residues.

The genes are TRBV7-2 and TRBJ1-1; no definite D call. The CDR3 consists of 13 residues. V was clipped by 5 bases and J by 5 bases, with 12 bases between them. Germline CDR1 and CDR2: SGHTA and FQGNSA. The CDR3 nucleotides read TGTGCCAGCAGCCCCACGTGGCTGACTGAAGCTTTCTTT. It yields the protein CASSPTWLTEAFF.

V is TRBV7-3 and J is TRBJ2-3, with D maybe TRBD1 (6 bases). The CDR3 runs to 17 residues. The germline V gene has CDR1 SGHTA and CDR2 FQGTGA. With 0 bases removed from V and 1 base from J, the gap between germline ends came to 14 bases. The CDR3 DNA is TGTGCCAGCAGCTTAACCCCCGGGCCAGGGGGCACAGATACGCAGTATTTT. It is translated as CASSLTPGPGGTDTQYF.

V gene TRBV28 combines with J gene TRBJ1-4; weak D call: TRBD1 (5 bases). The CDR3 spans 16 residues. Germline CDR1 MDHEN, CDR2 SYDVKM. Trimming removed 7 bases from V and 4 bases from J, with 19 bases in between. In DNA, the CDR3 is TGTGCCAGCATGACGGGGCGGGCAGAGGGTAATGAAAAACTGTTTTTT. Encoded protein: CASMTGRAEGNEKLFF.

The chain employs TRBV29-1 and TRBJ1-2; no firm D call. Germline V gene sequence: CDR1 SQVTM, CDR2 ANQGSEA. The V end was cut by 7 bases, the J end by 3 bases, with 9 bases between. The CDR3 spans 11 residues. The CDR3 reads CSAREDYGYTF. The CDR3 DNA reads TGCAGCGCTAGGGAAGACTATGGCTACACCTTC.

The table lists this clonotype with a few counts. The chain joins TRBV10-3 to TRBJ1-2, with D perhaps matching TRBD1 (6 bases). Germline assignment: CDR1 ENHRY and CDR2 SYGVKD. V was pared by 10 bases and J by 0 bases, with 24 bases between. The CDR3 contains 17 residues. The CDR3 coding sequence is TGTGCCACCGCCTTGACCCATTTGGGGACAACTAACTATGGCTACACCTTC. It translates to CATALTHLGTTNYGYTF.

This clonotype was counted a few times. The chain combines TRBV25-1 with TRBJ2-3, with 16 nucleotides matching TRBD2. The germline V gene has CDR1 MGHDK and CDR2 SYGVNS. This CDR3 has 20 residues. The V segment lost 6 bases and the J segment 4 bases; nucleotides outside the gene matches: 16. DNA of the CDR3: TGTGCCAGCAGGACCTCCGGACCCGGGACTAGCGGGGGGGTGCCAGATACGCAGTATTTT. It translates to CASRTSGPGTSGGVPDTQYF.

This sequence joins TRBV10-3 and TRBJ2-7; the match to TRBD1 covers 9 bases. This CDR3 is built from 14 residues. The J segment lost 7 bases and the V segment lost 4 bases, leaving 8 bases of the junction unmatched. The germline V gene encodes CDR1 ENHRY and CDR2 SYGVKD. CDR3 nucleotide sequence: TGTGCCATCAGTGGGACACAGGGGGCCGGGGAGCAGTACTTC. Its protein product is CAISGTQGAGEQYF.

The rearrangement links TRBV12-3 or TRBV12-4 to TRBJ1-1; TRBD1 is a possible D gene (5 bases). V lost 7 bases to trimming and J lost 9 bases, with 21 bases between them. This CDR3 is built from 14 residues. The CDR3 nucleotides are TGTGCCAGCACCCCTAATTGGGGAGGGACTCAAGCTTTCTTT. Translation: CASTPNWGGTQAFF.

This clonotype showed up just a few times. One junction end does not reproduce the germline sequence, and a read error may be involved. V usage is TRBV9 and J usage is TRBJ2-1; 11 bases are shared with TRBD2. Germline V gene sequence: CDR1 SGDLS, CDR2 YYNGEE. This CDR3 has 18 residues. CDR3 amino acids: CASSVVVAGGPTYNGQFF. The DNA of the CDR3 is TGTGCCAGCAGCGTAGTTGTAGCGGGGGGGCCCACCTACAATGGGCAGTTCTTC. The complete variable domain, with remaining parts taken from reference TRBV9 and TRBJ2-1, reads DSGVTQTPKHLITATGQRVTLRCSPRSGDLSVYWYQQSLDQGLQFLIQYYNGEERAKGNILERFSAQQFPDLHSELNLSSLELGDSALYFCASSVVVAGGPTYNGQFFGPGTRLTVL.

This clonotype was observed a few times. V is TRBV7-2 and J is TRBJ2-4, with D possibly being TRBD1 (7 bases). Looked up from germline, CDR1 is SGHTA and CDR2 is FQGNSA. Trimming left V 6 bases short and J 9 bases short, with 12 bases between. The CDR3 is 12 residues long. CDR3 sequence reads: CASSVQGGIQYF. The CDR3 DNA is TGTGCCAGCAGTGTCCAGGGGGGCATTCAGTACTTC.